This T cell receptor (beta chain) was sequenced during a study of blood T cell repertoires in COVID-19. At the level of the study: Whether acute or convalescent, the COVID-19 samples came from the United States, Italy and Spain.

Authors' analysis steps: From reference gene primer amplification, estimates of nucleated cell counts were derived. Using immunoSEQ multiplex PCR, the repertoire was profiled, and TCRdb retains in-frame clones only, with some absent. V, J and clone size were drawn from that table, and D and trimming were deduced from the DNA. The sample contains about 260,000 clones, over 75% of which appear only once. This CDR3 spans 12 amino acids. Germline CDR1 reads SQVTM; CDR2 reads ANQGSEA. After removal of 7 bases from V and 6 bases from J, the junction contained 4 bases not matched to a gene. The clonotype was recovered from a woman aged 40 to 49 who had been exposed to COVID-19. This chain uses TRBV29-1 with TRBJ2-4, with TRBD2 matching over 9 bases. The sequencing sample was made of PBMCs or T cells enriched from blood (not recorded which). CDR3 nucleotide sequence: TGCAGCGGGGTGGGACTAGCAAACATTCAGTACTTC. It specifies CSGVGLANIQYF.